Listed below are T cell receptor beta chains from one sample, sequenced in a study of blood T cell repertoires in COVID-19. Using immunoSEQ multiplex PCR, the repertoire was profiled, and TCRdb retains in-frame clones only, with some absent. The table includes hundreds of thousands of clones, roughly 90% detected once. The sample consisted of peripheral blood. These receptors were collected from a man aged 35 to 55 with acute or convalescent COVID-19. CDR3s include the opening cysteine and the closing phenylalanine or tryptophan. D genes are given only for firm matches. The size of a clone is reported for some rows only, either as once, few or many, or as a class for expanded clones.

CDR3nt	CDR3aa	v_gene	j_gene	abundance	d_gene
TGTGCCAGCAGCCCTTCAGCGGGAGTGAAAGAGACCCAGTACTTC	CASSPSAGVKETQYF	TRBV7-3	TRBJ2-5	once	TRBD2
TGTGCCAGCAGCTTAGGAGGGGCCTATGGCTACACCTTC	CASSLGGAYGYTF	TRBV5-4	TRBJ1-2	NA	NA
TGTGCCAGCAGACCCCAGGGGGTATCCTACGAGCAGTACTTC	CASRPQGVSYEQYF	TRBV28	TRBJ2-7	NA	TRBD1
TGTGCCAGCAGTTTTAAAACTAGCGGGAGTCTTGTTGAGACAGATACGCAGTATTTT	CASSFKTSGSLVETDTQYF	TRBV6-2/TRBV6-3	TRBJ2-3	NA	TRBD2
TGTGCCAGCAGCGTAGGTAGTGAGGGCGAGACCCAGTACTTC	CASSVGSEGETQYF	TRBV9	TRBJ2-5	NA	NA
TGTGCCAGCAGTTCCGGGGAGGGGGTGAACTATGGCTACACCTTC	CASSSGEGVNYGYTF	TRBV28	TRBJ1-2	NA	NA
TGTGCCAGCAGCTCGGGACAGCCATACGAGCAGTACTTC	CASSSGQPYEQYF	TRBV13	TRBJ2-7	NA	TRBD1
TGTGCCAGCAGTTCCGACAGCAGCTATAATTCACCCCTCCACTTT	CASSSDSSYNSPLHF	TRBV6-6	TRBJ1-6	NA	NA
TGTGCCAGTAGTATCTTAGCGGGAGGGCCCAGAGCTAATGAGCAGTTCTTC	CASSILAGGPRANEQFF	TRBV19	TRBJ2-1	NA	TRBD2
TGTGCCAGCAGTTACTCCGGGACAAACTACGAGCAGTACTTC	CASSYSGTNYEQYF	TRBV6-5	TRBJ2-7	NA	NA
TGTGCCAGCAGCTCCGGACAGGTAGATACTGAGCAGTTCTTC	CASSSGQVDTEQFF	TRBV7-3	TRBJ2-1	NA	TRBD1
TGCAGCGTAGACGGGACAGAGCAGTTCTTC	CSVDGTEQFF	TRBV29-1	TRBJ2-1	NA	NA
TGTGCCAGCAGCCCCCACCGGGGAAGCGAGCAGTACTTC	CASSPHRGSEQYF	TRBV7-9	TRBJ2-7	NA	NA
TGTGCCAGCAGTCCCTTATGGCGGATCCTCTCTGGGACAGATACGCAGTATTTT	CASSPLWRILSGTDTQYF	TRBV28	TRBJ2-3	NA	NA
TGTGCCAGCAGCGCCGACAGGGAGTTGGACAATGAGCAGTTCTTC	CASSADRELDNEQFF	TRBV11-2	TRBJ2-1	NA	TRBD1
TGTGCCAGCTCCCCGGGAGTTGGTGGCAATCAGCCCCAGCATTTT	CASSPGVGGNQPQHF	TRBV18	TRBJ1-5	NA	NA
TGTGCCAGCAGTCGTCCGGGACACAAGACGAACACCGGGGAGCTGTTTTTT	CASSRPGHKTNTGELFF	TRBV2	TRBJ2-2	NA	NA